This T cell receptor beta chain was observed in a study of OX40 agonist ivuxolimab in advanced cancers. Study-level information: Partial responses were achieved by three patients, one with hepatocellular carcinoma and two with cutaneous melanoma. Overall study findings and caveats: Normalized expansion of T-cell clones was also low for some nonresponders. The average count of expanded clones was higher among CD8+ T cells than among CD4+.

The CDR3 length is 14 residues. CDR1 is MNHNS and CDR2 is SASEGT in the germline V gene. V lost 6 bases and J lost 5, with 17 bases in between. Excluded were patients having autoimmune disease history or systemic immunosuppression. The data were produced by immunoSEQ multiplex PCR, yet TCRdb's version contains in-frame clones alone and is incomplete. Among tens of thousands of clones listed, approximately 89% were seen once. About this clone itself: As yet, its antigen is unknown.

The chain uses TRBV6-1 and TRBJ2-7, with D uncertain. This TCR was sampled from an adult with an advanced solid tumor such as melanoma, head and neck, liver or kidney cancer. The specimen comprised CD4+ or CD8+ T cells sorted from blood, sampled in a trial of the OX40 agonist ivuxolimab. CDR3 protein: CASSWGRGLDEQYF. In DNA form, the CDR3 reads TGTGCCAGCAGCTGGGGAAGAGGCCTCGACGAGCAGTACTTC.